Below, 26 T cell receptor beta chains from the same sample are listed, as sequenced in a study of beta chain features in type 1 diabetes. The entirety of the isolated RNA underwent reverse transcription, so expressed TCRB transcripts were sequenced. Sequenced by immunoSEQ multiplex PCR; TCRdb stores in-frame clones only, minus some. This sample yields 250,000 to 350,000 clones, of which less than 15% are seen a single time; 6.7% belongs to the top ten. Sequenced material: central memory CD4+ T cells from blood. The receptors derive from a man aged 25-40 years in good health.

The V gene is TRBV29-1, the J gene TRBJ2-1; 8 bases match TRBD2. This CDR3 region has 13 residues. The V segment lost 7 bases and the J segment 5 bases; nucleotides outside the gene matches: 7. Germline V gene data show CDR1 as SQVTM and CDR2 as ANQGSEA. The CDR3: CSAGLATDNEQFF. CDR3 sequence (DNA): TGCAGCGCAGGACTAGCAACTGACAATGAGCAGTTCTTC.

The rearrangement joins TRBV5-1 to TRBJ1-2; 8 positions agree with TRBD1. From germline, CDR1 is SGHRS and CDR2 YFSETQ. J was trimmed by 7 bases and V by 4 bases; bases with no gene match: 6. The CDR3 length is 13 residues. CDR3 DNA sequence: TGCGCCAGCAGCAGTACAGGGGGTGGTGGCTACACCTTC. Protein product: CASSSTGGGGYTF.

This clone was found many times. V gene TRBV29-1 combines with J gene TRBJ2-4; D perhaps matches TRBD1 (6 bases). This CDR3 contains 15 residues. CDR1 SQVTM and CDR2 ANQGSEA come from the germline V gene. Trimming pared 4 bases from V and 6 bases from J, leaving 19 bases between. This CDR3 is CSVGGRTGSGNIQYF. Here the CDR3 DNA reads TGCAGCGTTGGGGGACGAACAGGGTCGGGAAACATTCAGTACTTC.

V usage is TRBV10-3 and J usage is TRBJ2-7; 7 bases agree with TRBD1. After removal of 10 bases from V and 2 bases from J, the junction contained 5 bases not matched to a gene. The CDR3 sequence is 12 residues long. The germline CDR1 and CDR2 sequences are ENHRY and SYGVKD. CDR3 loop: CASDRVPYEQYV. The CDR3 DNA reads TGTGCCAGTGACAGGGTTCCCTACGAGCAGTACGTC.

The chain carries TRBV7-2 and TRBJ1-6, with D uncertain. CDR1 and CDR2 (germline): SGHTA, FQGNSA. V was shortened by 1 base and J by 7 bases, with 11 bases between the two germline ends. This CDR3 has 15 residues. CDR3 in amino acids: CASSLVRNVNSPLHF. The CDR3 region has the DNA TGTGCCAGCAGCTTAGTCCGTAACGTAAATTCACCCCTCCACTTT.

This clone was seen many times. This chain links TRBV18 with TRBJ1-5; no definite D call. Trimming pared 5 bases from V and 6 bases from J, leaving 11 bases between. This CDR3 region has 13 residues. Per germline, CDR1 KGHSH and CDR2 LQKENI. Here the CDR3 reads CASSTSDGQPQHF. CDR3 DNA: TGTGCCAGCTCAACTTCCGACGGTCAGCCCCAGCATTTT.

This clone turned up a few times. DNA for the CDR3: TGTGCCAGCAGCCCAGACAGGGAGACCCAGTACTTC. This gives the protein CASSPDRETQYF. The chain combines TRBV7-2 with TRBJ2-5, with a tentative D call TRBD1 (6 bases). The CDR3 is 12 amino acids. In germline, CDR1 is SGHTA, CDR2 FQGNSA. V lost 5 bases and J 5 bases, leaving 9 bases between the germline ends.

The chain recombines TRBV27 with TRBJ1-2; 10 bases fit TRBD1. This CDR3 has 14 residues. V lost 6 bases to trimming and J lost 8 bases; unmatched junction nucleotides: 9. The germline CDR1 and CDR2 sequences are MNHEY and SMNVEV (reference sequence). CDR3 in DNA: TGTGCCAGCAGACGTCCCGGGACAGGGGACGGCTACACCTTC. The encoded protein is CASRRPGTGDGYTF.

This clone showed up just a few times. Germline and junction disagree at one end, which may indicate a read error. The chain links TRBV11-3 to TRBJ2-3; possibly TRBD2 for D (5 bases). There are 15 residues in the CDR3. Germline loops: CDR1 SGHNT, CDR2 YENEEA. Written as DNA, the CDR3 is TGTGCCAGCAGCTTAGGGGAGCTAGGCACGGATACGCAGTATTTT. Translated, it gives CASSLGELGTDTQYF. The full variable domain, completed using reference TRBV11-3 and TRBJ2-3, is EAGVVQSPRYKIIEKKQPVAFWCNPISGHNTLYWYLQNLGQGPELLIRYENEEAVDDSQLPKDRFSAERLKGVDSTLKIQPAELGDSAVYLCASSLGELGTDTQYFGPGTRLTVL.

V and J are TRBV19 and TRBJ1-2; tentative D call: TRBD1 (5 bases). The germline V and J ends were trimmed by 7 bases and 2 bases, with 17 bases remaining between them. The CDR3 sequence is 15 residues long. Germline V gene lookup returns CDR1 LNHDA and CDR2 SQIVND (reference sequence). The CDR3 DNA follows: TGTGCCAGTAAGAGCTCACAGGCGTCGAACTATGGCTACACCTTC. Protein product: CASKSSQASNYGYTF.

Details on this clone: With a much larger clone just one base away, this may be a read error. The chain couples TRBV19 to TRBJ2-7, with D possibly being TRBD1 or TRBD2 (5 bases each). Trimming left V 3 bases short and J 5 bases short, with 17 bases between. The CDR3 is 15 residues long. In germline, CDR1 is LNHDA, CDR2 SQIVND (reference sequence). The CDR3 loop is CASSMGLQGRHEQYF. CDR3 sequence (DNA): TGTGCCAGTAGTATGGGCCTTCAGGGACGCCACGAGCAGTACTTC.

In its sample, this clone was seen a few times. For the CDR3, the DNA is TGCGCCAGCAGCCCTTTAGACAGTGACGAGTATGGCTACACCTTC. As protein: CASSPLDSDEYGYTF. V gene TRBV4-3 combines with J gene TRBJ1-2; D may be TRBD1 (5 bases). Trimming stripped 4 bases from V and 5 bases from J, with 17 bases between. Germline V lookup: CDR1 LGHNA, CDR2 YSLEER. The CDR3 runs 15 residues.

This clone turned up a few times. CDR3 sequence reads: CASSLSGGSQPQHF. For the CDR3, the DNA is TGTGCCAGCAGCTTAAGTGGGGGGAGTCAGCCCCAGCATTTT. V and J are TRBV7-2 and TRBJ1-5, with D maybe TRBD1 (5 bases). CDR3 length equals 14 residues. The germline CDR1 and CDR2 sequences are SGHTA and FQGNSA. V lost 2 bases and J 6 bases, leaving 11 bases between the germline ends.

This clone was counted many times. J is TRBJ2-5 and V is TRBV7-2; the D is unclear. V was trimmed by 5 bases and J by 5 bases, leaving 9 bases between them. The germline V gene has CDR1 SGHTA and CDR2 FQGNSA. There are 12 residues in the CDR3. DNA for the CDR3: TGTGCCAGCAGCCTTAGATTTGAGACCCAGTACTTC. It yields the protein CASSLRFETQYF.

This clone was counted between two and nine times. J is TRBJ1-4 and V is TRBV7-9, with 11 bases lining up with TRBD1. V was clipped by 5 bases and J by 7 bases; unmatched bases: 6. This CDR3 region has 15 residues. CDR1 and CDR2 from the germline V gene are SEHNR and FQNEAQ (reference sequence). The CDR3 DNA sequence: TGTGCCAGCAGCCCTGGACAGGGGGCGATTGAAAAACTGTTTTTT. Protein sequence: CASSPGQGAIEKLFF.

This clone has more than one count but fewer than ten. The genes are TRBV19 and TRBJ2-7; perhaps TRBD1 as D (5 bases). This CDR3 is 15 amino acids long. Trimming removed 5 bases from V and 3 bases from J, with 17 bases in between. Germline CDR1 reads LNHDA; CDR2 reads SQIVND (reference sequence). The CDR3 here is CASSQASSRDYEQYF. The CDR3 bases are TGTGCCAGTAGTCAGGCCAGTTCCAGGGACTACGAGCAGTACTTC.

The CDR3 spells CASSLGHNSYEQYF. CDR3 in DNA: TGTGCCAGCAGCTTAGGCCACAACTCCTACGAGCAGTACTTC. The rearrangement joins TRBV7-4 to TRBJ2-7, with unresolved D. This CDR3 has 14 residues. Trimming pared 1 base from V and 0 bases from J, leaving 7 bases between. Looked up from germline, CDR1 is SGHVT and CDR2 is SQSDAQ. The variable domain in full, with the rest retrieved from reference TRBV7-4 and TRBJ2-7, is GAGVSQSPRYKVAKRGRDVALRCDSISGHVTLYWYRQTLGQGSEVLTYSQSDAQRDKSGRPSGRFSAERPERSVSTLKIQRTEQGDSAVYLCASSLGHNSYEQYFGPGTRLTVT.

This clone was picked up a small number of times. Other nucleotide sequences from this sample produce the same CDR3. V gene TRBV6-5 combines with J gene TRBJ1-5; 7 bases align to TRBD1. CDR1 and CDR2 from the germline V gene are MNHEY and SVGAGI. The CDR3 runs to 13 residues. V dropped 5 bases and J dropped 4; count of bases not matched to a gene: 2. CDR3: CASSVQGNQPQHF. In DNA, the CDR3 is TGTGCCAGCAGTGTACAGGGGAATCAGCCCCAGCATTTT.

As for this clone: One end of the junction varies from germline; a read error may be responsible. This CDR3 reads CASSEGGTPQHF. CDR3 nucleotide sequence: TGTGCCAGCAGTGAAGGTGGGACGCCCCAGCATTTT. The chain carries TRBV10-3 and TRBJ1-5, with D possibly being TRBD1 (5 bases). This CDR3 has 12 residues. Germline V gene lookup returns CDR1 ENHRY and CDR2 SYGVKD.

This clone was seen more than once but under ten times. The V gene is TRBV6-1, the J gene TRBJ2-7; possibly TRBD1 for D (6 bases). Germline V gene data show CDR1 as MNHNS and CDR2 as SASEGT. V lost 6 bases, J lost 4 bases, and 13 bases lay in between. The CDR3 is 13 amino acids. The CDR3, as DNA: TGTGCCAGCAGGCCCGGGACACAGTACGAGCAGTACGTC. It encodes CASRPGTQYEQYV.

The CDR3: CASSPSDNRANYGYTF. The CDR3 DNA reads as TGTGCCAGCAGCCCCTCCGACAATCGAGCTAACTATGGCTACACCTTC. The V call is TRBV7-9, the J call TRBJ1-2; D is ambiguous. Germline CDR1 reads SEHNR; CDR2 reads FQNEAQ (reference sequence). Trimming stripped 5 bases from V and 0 bases from J, with 16 bases between. The CDR3 spans 16 residues. The variable domain in full, with the rest retrieved from reference TRBV7-9 and TRBJ1-2, is DTGVSQNPRHKITKRGQNVTFRCDPISEHNRLYWYRQTLGQGPEFLTYFQNEAQLEKSRLLSDRFSAERPKGSFSTLEIQRTEQGDSAMYLCASSPSDNRANYGYTFGSGTRLTVV.

This chain joins TRBV30 and TRBJ1-1; possible D gene TRBD1, 5 bases. CDR3 length: 16 residues. The V gene's germline CDR1 is GTSNPN and CDR2 SVGIG (reference sequence). Between the trimmed V and J ends, which lost 3 bases and 1 base, there was a span of 18 bases. The CDR3 spells CAWRTGGTGRNTEAFF. The CDR3, as DNA: TGTGCCTGGAGGACGGGGGGGACGGGGAGGAACACTGAAGCTTTCTTT. The full variable domain, its missing parts supplied by reference TRBV30 and TRBJ1-1, is SQTIHQWPATLVQPVGSPLSLECTVEGTSNPNLYWYRQAAGRGLQLLFYSVGIGQISSEVPQNLSASRPQDRQFILSSKKLLLSDSGFYLCAWRTGGTGRNTEAFFGQGTRLTVV.

The chain is built from TRBV7-2 and TRBJ2-2; possible D gene TRBD1, 5 bases. Deletions cut 5 bases from V and 1 base from J, with 14 bases between. The CDR3 is 16 residues long. Germline V gene lookup returns CDR1 SGHTA and CDR2 FQGNSA. This CDR3 is CASSPRGIKNTGELFF. The CDR3 DNA is TGTGCCAGCAGCCCTAGGGGAATAAAGAACACCGGGGAGCTGTTTTTT.

This clone showed up just a few times. The V and J genes are TRBV11-2 and TRBJ2-1; TRBD1 agrees at 8 bases. After removal of 1 base from V and 4 bases from J, the junction contained 3 bases not matched to a gene. Germline V gives CDR1 SGHAT, CDR2 FQNNGV. The CDR3 is 15 residues long. The CDR3 DNA is TGTGCCAGCAGCTTAGGCACAGGGGGTTACAATGAGCAGTTCTTC. This encodes CASSLGTGGYNEQFF.

This clone was picked up a small number of times. This chain joins TRBV25-1 and TRBJ2-1; D is possibly TRBD1 or TRBD2 (5 bases each). Trimming cost V 5 bases and J 0 bases, with 11 bases left between them. Germline CDR1 MGHDK, CDR2 SYGVNS. The CDR3 sequence is 15 residues long. For the CDR3, the DNA is TGTGCCAGCAGTAGCCCAGGGAGCTCCTACAATGAGCAGTTCTTC. Residues: CASSSPGSSYNEQFF.

This clone was counted a single time. The V and J genes are TRBV11-2 and TRBJ2-7; the D is unclear. Germline V lookup: CDR1 SGHAT, CDR2 FQNNGV. The ends were cut back, 6 bases at V and 3 bases at J, with 15 bases in the middle. This CDR3 is built from 14 residues. The CDR3 DNA reads TGTGCCAGCAGTCCAATTGGGATGCTCTACGAGCAGTACTTC. Its protein is CASSPIGMLYEQYF.